Listed below are T cell receptor beta chains from one sample, sequenced in a study of OX40 agonist ivuxolimab in advanced cancers. Method: immunoSEQ multiplex PCR; TCRdb's copy keeps in-frame clones and lacks some. This table holds 70,000 or so clones, about 90% found once. The starting material was CD4+ or CD8+ T cells sorted from blood, obtained in a trial of the OX40 agonist ivuxolimab. These TCRs come from an adult with an advanced solid tumor such as melanoma, head and neck, liver or kidney cancer. Each CDR3 is given with its conserved first and last residue. Fields, in order: clone size, D gene, V gene, J gene, CDR3 protein, CDR3 DNA. A D gene is named only where the DNA matches it firmly. The size field is filled for only some rows; it gives once, few, many or a size class.

>few|NA|TRBV2|TRBJ2-4
CASGVNRYDKNIQYF
TGTGCCAGCGGGGTCAACAGGTACGACAAAAACATTCAGTACTTC
>NA|TRBD2|TRBV9|TRBJ2-3
CASSVRSGTSTDTQYF
TGTGCCAGCAGCGTACGTAGCGGGACGAGCACAGATACGCAGTATTTT
>NA|TRBD2|TRBV30|TRBJ2-5
CAWSVTRTSGGYQETQYF
TGTGCCTGGAGTGTAACCCGGACTAGCGGGGGGTACCAAGAGACCCAGTACTTC
>NA|NA|TRBV7-9|TRBJ1-1
CASSFLGGVRAEAFF
TGTGCCAGCAGCTTTCTCGGCGGGGTTAGGGCTGAAGCTTTCTTT
>NA|TRBD2|TRBV6-5|TRBJ2-3
CASSYSGTITDTQYF
TGTGCCAGCAGTTACAGTGGGACTATCACAGATACGCAGTATTTT
>once|TRBD1|TRBV29-1|TRBJ2-7
CSVGGTGGSYEQYF
TGCAGCGTGGGCGGGACAGGGGGCTCCTACGAGCAGTACTTC
>NA|NA|TRBV28|TRBJ2-7
CASSPRIRSGQYF
TGTGCCAGCAGTCCGCGGATCCGCTCGGGGCAGTACTTC
>NA|NA|TRBV27|TRBJ2-7
CASSFWAGSSYEQYF
TGTGCCAGCAGTTTTTGGGCGGGAAGCTCCTACGAGCAGTACTTC
>NA|TRBD1|TRBV9|TRBJ2-7
CASSGGTGDSYEQYF
TGTGCCAGCAGCGGAGGGACAGGGGACTCCTACGAGCAGTACTTC
>NA|NA|TRBV11-2|TRBJ1-6
CASSRGGTRSRYNSPLHF
TGTGCCAGCAGCCGCGGGGGTACAAGGTCGAGATATAATTCACCCCTCCACTTT
>NA|TRBD2|TRBV19|TRBJ2-3
CASSRGLAGTNAPDTQYF
TGTGCCAGTAGCCGGGGACTAGCGGGAACCAACGCCCCAGATACGCAGTATTTT
>NA|NA|TRBV6-5|TRBJ2-7
CASRRRDYEQYF
TGTGCCAGCAGGAGAAGGGACTACGAGCAGTACTTC
>NA|NA|TRBV6-5|TRBJ1-2
CASSYGVGRAAYGYTF
TGTGCCAGCAGTTACGGTGTCGGCAGGGCGGCCTATGGCTACACCTTC
>NA|NA|TRBV6-6|TRBJ2-3
CASSYLDRFSTDTQYF
TGTGCCAGCAGTTACTTGGACCGTTTTAGCACAGATACGCAGTATTTT
>NA|NA|TRBV2|TRBJ1-1
CASSGLGGGTFF
TGTGCCAGCAGTGGCCTAGGAGGTGGTACTTTCTTT
>NA|NA|TRBV7-2|TRBJ1-1
CASSSNGNTEAFF
TGTGCCAGCAGCTCAAACGGGAACACTGAAGCTTTCTTT
>NA|NA|TRBV9|TRBJ2-1
CASSPRAGIDEQFF
TGTGCCAGCAGCCCCCGTGCGGGGATCGATGAGCAGTTCTTC
>once|NA|TRBV7-9|TRBJ1-1
CASLRGAGPEAFF
TGTGCCAGCCTCCGTGGTGCGGGCCCTGAAGCTTTCTTT
>NA|NA|TRBV2|TRBJ2-7
CASSRTATYEQYF
TGTGCCAGCAGTAGGACAGCTACCTACGAGCAGTACTTC
>NA|NA|TRBV19|TRBJ1-1
CASAIGVGTEAFF
TGTGCCAGCGCTATAGGGGTTGGTACTGAAGCTTTCTTT
>NA|NA|TRBV4-2|TRBJ1-5
CASSQETDSWGNQPQHF
TGTGCCAGCAGCCAAGAGACGGACTCTTGGGGCAATCAGCCCCAGCATTTT
>NA|NA|TRBV7-9|TRBJ2-6
CASSSSWTDQFSGANVLTF
TGTGCCAGCAGCTCGTCCTGGACAGACCAGTTCTCTGGGGCCAACGTCCTGACTTTC
>NA|NA|TRBV5-5|TRBJ2-7
CASSFLDTTYEQYF
TGTGCCAGCAGCTTTCTGGACACAACCTACGAGCAGTACTTC
>NA|NA|TRBV29-1|TRBJ2-2
CSASIQGRKAGELFF
TGCAGCGCCTCTATACAGGGAAGGAAGGCCGGGGAGCTGTTTTTT
>NA|TRBD1|TRBV2|TRBJ1-4
CAIRDRETTNEKLFF
TGTGCCATACGGGACAGAGAAACAACTAATGAAAAACTGTTTTTT
>NA|NA|TRBV27|TRBJ2-7
CASSAHLVRGNPRAEQYF
TGTGCCAGCAGCGCACACCTTGTACGGGGAAACCCCAGAGCCGAGCAGTACTTC
>NA|NA|TRBV29-1|TRBJ2-5
CSVEELTSQYF
TGCAGCGTTGAAGAGCTTACCTCCCAGTACTTC
>NA|NA|TRBV19|TRBJ2-5
CATRAGRGRGETQYF
TGTGCCACAAGGGCCGGCAGGGGACGCGGGGAGACCCAGTACTTC
>once|TRBD1|TRBV6-5|TRBJ2-1
CASSSTGDPNEQFF
TGTGCCAGCAGTTCTACAGGGGACCCCAATGAGCAGTTCTTC
>NA|NA|TRBV6-5|TRBJ2-7
CASSYSNEQYF
TGTGCCAGCAGTTACTCAAACGAGCAGTACTTC
>few|NA|TRBV5-5|TRBJ1-5
CASRWGPDSNQPQHF
TGTGCCAGCAGGTGGGGTCCCGATAGCAATCAGCCCCAGCATTTT
>NA|TRBD2|TRBV2|TRBJ2-7
CASSEVGQRGNEQYF
TGTGCCAGCAGTGAAGTAGGGCAGCGGGGGAACGAGCAGTACTTC
>NA|NA|TRBV7-3|TRBJ1-4
CASSSGVF
TGTGCCAGCAGCTCCGGGGTTTTT
>NA|NA|TRBV28|TRBJ1-5
CASSINKPPQPQHF
TGTGCCAGCAGTATAAACAAGCCCCCTCAGCCCCAGCATTTT
>NA|NA|TRBV7-9|TRBJ2-7
CASSSRQVEEEQYF
TGTGCCAGCAGCTCACGACAGGTGGAGGAGGAGCAGTACTTC
>NA|NA|TRBV5-4|TRBJ1-2
CASSLGTTHGPGYTF
TGTGCCAGCAGCTTGGGGACAACCCATGGCCCTGGCTACACCTTC
>NA|NA|TRBV2|TRBJ2-2
CASSEARRGTNTGELFF
TGTGCCAGCAGTGAAGCGCGTCGGGGGACGAACACCGGGGAGCTGTTTTTT
>NA|NA|TRBV16|TRBJ2-5
CASSQLAERGLETQYF
TGTGCCAGCAGCCAATTGGCGGAAAGAGGTTTGGAGACCCAGTACTTC
>few|TRBD2|TRBV12-5|TRBJ2-1
CASGPELAPSYNEQFF
TGTGCTAGTGGCCCCGAACTAGCGCCATCCTACAATGAGCAGTTCTTC
>NA|NA|TRBV7-9|TRBJ1-6
CASSLDGRGSPLHF
TGTGCCAGCAGCTTAGACGGCCGGGGGTCACCCCTCCACTTT
>NA|NA|TRBV7-6|TRBJ2-7
CASSLGLTGSSYEQCF
TGTGCCAGCAGCTTAGGATTAACAGGGAGCTCCTACGAGCAGTGCTTC
>few|NA|TRBV28|TRBJ1-4
CASSLLPGATNEKLFF
TGTGCCAGCAGTTTACTCCCGGGTGCAACTAATGAAAAACTGTTTTTT
>NA|TRBD2|TRBV19|TRBJ2-1
CASSMGTSGREEQFF
TGTGCCAGTAGTATGGGGACTAGCGGGAGAGAAGAGCAGTTCTTC
>NA|TRBD2|TRBV7-9|TRBJ2-7
CASSPQLAGDEQYF
TGTGCCAGCAGCCCCCAGCTAGCGGGGGACGAGCAGTACTTC
>few|NA|TRBV7-6|TRBJ2-1
CASSLYNVGNEQFF
TGTGCCAGCAGCTTATATAATGTGGGCAATGAGCAGTTCTTC
>NA|NA|TRBV6-6|TRBJ2-1
CASSFPGLQNNEQFF
TGTGCCAGCAGTTTTCCGGGCCTGCAAAACAATGAGCAGTTCTTC
>once|NA|TRBV10-1|TRBJ2-3
CASGTKLTHQDTQYF
TGCGCCAGTGGGACCAAATTGACTCACCAAGATACGCAGTATTTT
>NA|NA|TRBV5-6|TRBJ2-3
CASTRGDTGRMDTQYF
TGTGCCAGCACCCGCGGCGATACAGGGAGGATGGATACGCAGTATTTT
>NA|NA|TRBV4-1|TRBJ1-2
CASSQDGGRRANYGYTF
TGCGCCAGCAGCCAAGATGGGGGACGGAGAGCTAACTATGGCTACACCTTC
>once|TRBD2|TRBV7-6|TRBJ2-1
CASSLLAGAYNEQFF
TGTGCCAGCAGCTTACTAGCGGGCGCTTACAATGAGCAGTTCTTC
>NA|NA|TRBV28|TRBJ2-7
CATREVSYEQYF
TGTGCGACCCGAGAGGTCTCCTACGAGCAGTACTTC
>NA|TRBD2|TRBV6-5|TRBJ2-7
CASSYALAGVSGEQYF
TGTGCCAGCAGTTATGCACTAGCGGGAGTCTCTGGCGAGCAGTACTTC
>once|TRBD1|TRBV5-1|TRBJ2-1
CASSFEDRVYNEQFF
TGCGCCAGCAGCTTTGAGGACAGGGTCTACAATGAGCAGTTCTTC
>NA|NA|TRBV5-4|TRBJ1-3
CASSLLGQAGNTIYF
TGTGCCAGCAGCCTCCTCGGTCAGGCTGGAAACACCATATATTTT
>NA|NA|TRBV7-8|TRBJ2-1
CASSLASYNEQFF
TGTGCCAGCAGCTTAGCCAGCTACAATGAGCAGTTCTTC
>NA|NA|TRBV5-5|TRBJ1-1
CASSLVGTGAEAFF
TGTGCCAGCAGCTTGGTGGGGACGGGAGCTGAAGCTTTCTTT
>NA|NA|TRBV28|TRBJ1-5
CASSLSQTYNQPQHF
TGTGCCAGCAGTTTATCACAGACTTACAATCAGCCCCAGCATTTT
>NA|NA|TRBV2|TRBJ2-3
CASSLGRKDTQYF
TGTGCCAGCAGTCTCGGACGGAAAGATACGCAGTATTTT
>NA|NA|TRBV5-1|TRBJ2-3
CASSLGISDTQYF
TGCGCCAGCAGCTTAGGGATCTCAGATACGCAGTATTTT
>NA|NA|TRBV11-3|TRBJ2-5
CASSLANGETQYF
TGTGCCAGCAGCCTGGCGAACGGAGAGACCCAGTACTTC